The 13 T cell receptor beta chains given below trace back to one sample, sequenced in a study of graft-versus-host responses after intestinal transplantation. Profiling relied on immunoSEQ multiplex PCR, and the TCRdb table lists in-frame clones only, not all of them. The repertoire has some 9,500 clones, about 33% of them found once; the top ten carry approximately 3%. Approximately 200,000 CFSE-labeled responder cells were plated with approximately 200,000 irradiated, violet-dye-labeled stimulator cells. The input for sequencing was alloreactive CD8+ T cells from a mixed lymphocyte reaction culture, taken before transplantation. Subset in this sample: CFSE-low proliferating T cells sorted from approximately 6-day pre-transplant mixed lymphocyte reaction (GvH or HvG direction). These receptors were obtained from a human patient who was an organ donor for intestinal transplantation.

This clone has a handful of counts. V gene TRBV20-1 combines with J gene TRBJ2-5; D is unclear. The germline CDR1 and CDR2 sequences are DFQATT and SNEGSKA (reference sequence). The CDR3 totals 10 residues. Trimming cost V 5 bases and J 7 bases, with 8 bases left between them. The CDR3 nucleotides are TGCAGTGCTCGTATCGGGACCCAGTACTTC. As protein: CSARIGTQYF.

This clone was detected only a few times. The chain employs TRBV7-2 and TRBJ2-1; D is perhaps TRBD2 (6 bases). Trimming removed 5 bases from V and 3 bases from J, with 11 bases in between. The CDR3 totals 14 residues. Germline lookup yields CDR1 SGHTA and CDR2 FQGNSA. The CDR3 loop reads CASSHGTRYNEQFF. The CDR3, as DNA: TGTGCCAGCAGCCATGGGACTCGCTACAATGAGCAGTTCTTC.

This clone is deemed large. The chain combines TRBV4-2 with TRBJ2-2; 9 nucleotides line up with TRBD1. CDR3 length: 16 amino acids. J lost 5 bases, V lost 3 bases, and 7 bases had no gene match. The germline V gene has CDR1 LGHNA and CDR2 YNFKEQ. The CDR3 here is CASSHLDRGGTGELFF. The CDR3 DNA is TGTGCCAGCAGCCATCTGGACAGGGGAGGAACCGGGGAGCTGTTTTTT.

Within the sample, this clone is medium-sized. The chain recombines TRBV27 with TRBJ1-6, with D unclear. Germline V gene sequence: CDR1 MNHEY, CDR2 SMNVEV (reference sequence). The V end lost 6 bases, the J end lost 8 bases, and 8 bases lay between the germline ends. The CDR3 totals 12 residues. The CDR3 region has the DNA TGTGCCAGCAGCTTCGGGGATTCACCCCTCCACTTT. It is translated as CASSFGDSPLHF.

A single count supports this clone. The CDR3 DNA follows: TGTGCCAGCAGCTCGGGCAGGGGCGCCTACGAGCAGTACTTC. Translated: CASSSGRGAYEQYF. The rearrangement uses TRBV7-2 and TRBJ2-7; D is perhaps TRBD1 (6 bases). CDR3 length: 14 amino acids. Trimming pared 4 bases from V and 2 bases from J, leaving 12 bases between. Germline assignment: CDR1 SGHTA and CDR2 FQGNSA.

The chain uses TRBV10-3 and TRBJ2-7, with a weak D call TRBD1 (6 bases). This CDR3 has 14 residues. The V end lost 4 bases, the J end lost 0 bases, and 10 bases lay between the germline ends. Germline V CDR1 and CDR2: ENHRY, SYGVKD. Written as DNA, the CDR3 is TGTGCCATCAGTGGGACAGTTAGCTCCTACGAGCAGTACTTC. Its protein product is CAISGTVSSYEQYF.

This chain connects TRBV6-9 to TRBJ1-1, with D perhaps TRBD1 (6 bases). The CDR3 sequence is 14 residues long. In germline, CDR1 is MNHGY, CDR2 SVAAGI. The ends were cut back, 5 bases at V and 6 bases at J, with 16 bases in the middle. CDR3 nucleotides: TGTGCCAGCAGTCCTTATACAGGGTCGCCTGAAGCTTTCTTT. Translation gives CASSPYTGSPEAFF.

V gene TRBV7-2 combines with J gene TRBJ2-2; TRBD2 is a possible D gene (7 bases). Trimming shortened V by 1 base and J by 5 bases, and 11 bases separated the two germline ends. The CDR3 sequence is 15 residues long. The germline CDR1 and CDR2 sequences are SGHTA and FQGNSA. In nucleotides, the CDR3 is TGTGCCAGCAGCTTAGTGGGGGGGCGTACCGGGGAGCTGTTTTTT. Translating it yields CASSLVGGRTGELFF.

V usage is TRBV5-4 and J usage is TRBJ1-2; D unresolved. This CDR3 contains 16 residues. Germline loops: CDR1 SGHNT, CDR2 YYREEE (reference sequence). The ends were cut back, 6 bases at V and 4 bases at J, with 22 bases in the middle. CDR3: CASIIILPGKTYGYTF. The DNA for the CDR3 is TGTGCCAGCATAATTATCCTACCAGGAAAGACCTATGGCTACACCTTC.

The chain carries TRBV7-8 and TRBJ2-7; D is unresolved. CDR3 length: 12 amino acids. CDR1 is SGHVS and CDR2 is FQNEAQ in the germline V gene. V was shortened by 2 bases and J by 3 bases, with 5 bases between the two germline ends. This chain's CDR3 is CASSLTGYEQYF. CDR3 nucleotides: TGTGCCAGCAGCTTAACGGGCTACGAGCAGTACTTC. The full variable domain, in which reference TRBV7-8 and TRBJ2-7 provide the parts outside the CDR3, is GAGVSQSPRYKVAKRGQDVALRCDPISGHVSLFWYQQALGQGPEFLTYFQNEAQLDKSGLPSDRFFAERPEGSVSTLKIQRTQQEDSAVYLCASSLTGYEQYFGPGTRLTVT.

The chain is built from TRBV19 and TRBJ1-1; 7 nucleotides match TRBD1. Germline CDR1 LNHDA, CDR2 SQIVND (reference sequence). V shed 5 bases and J 0 bases; nucleotides not matched to a gene: 15. The CDR3 is 18 amino acids. For the CDR3, the DNA is TGTGCCAGTAGTTCGAGGACAGGCTCTCCCACAATGAACACTGAAGCTTTCTTT. Its protein is CASSSRTGSPTMNTEAFF.

For the CDR3, the DNA is TGTGCCAGCAGCTTGGTCAGGGGAATGGAAAAACTGTTTTTT. It is translated as CASSLVRGMEKLFF. This chain connects TRBV5-4 to TRBJ1-4, with D maybe TRBD1 (6 bases). The CDR3 has 14 amino acids. The V and J ends lost 0 bases and 8 bases respectively, with 11 bases between them. Germline V gene sequence: CDR1 SGHNT, CDR2 YYREEE (reference sequence).

Relative to its sample, this clone is medium-sized. This rearrangement joins TRBV4-3 to TRBJ2-3; 13 bases agree with TRBD2. CDR3 length: 17 amino acids. The V segment lost 0 bases and the J segment 5 bases; nucleotides outside the gene matches: 5. The V gene's germline CDR1 is LGHNA and CDR2 YSLEER. In DNA form, the CDR3 reads TGCGCCAGCAGCCAAGAACTAGCGGGAGGGCCCGGAGATACGCAGTATTTT. Translating it yields CASSQELAGGPGDTQYF.